One sample yielded the 9 T cell receptor beta chains listed below, sequenced in a study of read filtering for tumor transcriptome and immune sequencing. Molecular barcoded adaptors covering alpha/delta and beta/gamma chains were used on 400 to 450 ng RNA. One entry per CDR3 protein, called by TCRdb with MiXCR from the reads. The sample carries nearly 60,000 distinct CDR3 sequences, approximately 13% recorded once. Input material: a population of CD138-negative cells sorted from bone marrow. These receptors originate from a donor at least 40 years old with multiple myeloma.

This clonotype was seen a handful of times. A single base separates this from a much larger clone, so it may be a read error. J is TRBJ2-3 and V is TRBV5-1; a weak D match, TRBD2 (9 bases). CDR1 and CDR2 from the germline V gene are SGHRS and YFSETQ. V shed 7 bases and J shed 4 bases, with 19 bases lying between them. The CDR3 totals 15 residues. The CDR3 nucleotides are TGCGCCAGCGTTGCAGGGGGCGGGGGGGCAGATACGCAGTATTTT. As protein: CASVAGGGGADTQYF.

On this clonotype itself: This clone may be a read error of a much larger clone one base away. The chain carries TRBV12-5 and TRBJ2-3; 7 bases match TRBD1. The CDR3 runs 16 residues. Germline loops: CDR1 LGHNT, CDR2 FRNRAP. CDR3 nucleotides: TGTGCTAGTGGTTTGGGACAACAGGGGATTGGAGATACGCGGTATTTT. Translated, it gives CASGLGQQGIGDTRYF.

The V and J genes are TRBV24-1 and TRBJ1-2; weak D call: TRBD1 (5 bases). The CDR3 spans 16 residues. CDR1 is KGHDR and CDR2 is SFDVKD in the germline V gene. V lost 3 bases and J 0 bases, leaving 13 bases between the germline ends. The CDR3 DNA reads TGTGCCACCAGTGATAGGGACCGGGATACTAACTATGGCTACACCTTC. Translation: CATSDRDRDTNYGYTF.

Details on this clonotype: A much larger clone is a single base away; this may be a read error. V usage is TRBV28 and J usage is TRBJ2-7; no definite D call. Germline V gene sequence: CDR1 MDHEN, CDR2 SYDVKM. V lost 6 bases to trimming and J lost 2 bases, with 14 bases between them. The CDR3 is 14 amino acids. In DNA form, the CDR3 reads TGTGCCAGCAGGCCAGGACGGTTTACCTACGAGCAGTACTTC. This encodes CASRPGRFTYEQYF.

This clonotype was seen at least ten times. The chain employs TRBV3-1 and TRBJ1-1; D is ambiguous. CDR3 length equals 15 residues. The V end was cut by 1 base, the J end by 10 bases, with 19 bases between. From germline, CDR1 is LGHDT and CDR2 YNNKEL (reference sequence). The CDR3 sequence is CASSQGVMEVTVAFF. In nucleotides, the CDR3 is TGTGCCAGCAGCCAAGGGGTAATGGAGGTAACCGTAGCTTTCTTT.

This clonotype was found many times. J is TRBJ2-3 and V is TRBV19, with TRBD1 matching 7 bases. The CDR3 has 16 amino acids. Unmatched junction bases numbered 6, after V lost 1 base and J lost 2 bases. CDR1 is LNHDA, CDR2 SQIVND, per germline (reference sequence). In DNA, the CDR3 is TGTGCCAGTAGTATAGGGCGGACAGGAGTCACAGATACGCAGTATTTT. It specifies CASSIGRTGVTDTQYF.

In this sample, this clonotype turned up many times. V gene TRBV5-1 combines with J gene TRBJ2-5; TRBD2 might be the D (5 bases). Germline CDR1 SGHRS, CDR2 YFSETQ. Trimming took off 4 bases at V and 5 bases at J, with 15 bases between the two ends. The CDR3 is made up of 14 amino acids. The CDR3 DNA reads TGCGCCAGCAGCGCGGGCCCTACCGAGGAGACCCAGTACTTC. Translation: CASSAGPTEETQYF.

This clonotype occurred many times. This chain joins TRBV28 and TRBJ1-1, with D maybe TRBD1 (5 bases). This CDR3 comprises 13 residues. V lost 4 bases, J lost 3 bases, and 9 bases lay in between. Looked up from germline, CDR1 is MDHEN and CDR2 is SYDVKM. This CDR3 reads CASSSDMDTEAFF. The CDR3 DNA follows: TGTGCCAGCAGTTCGGACATGGACACTGAAGCTTTCTTT.

With respect to this clonotype: Since a much larger clone is just one base distant, this may be a read error. The chain employs TRBV19 and TRBJ1-5; maybe TRBD1 (5 bases). The V end was cut by 4 bases, the J end by 5 bases, with 12 bases between. Germline V gene sequence: CDR1 LNHDA, CDR2 SQIVND (reference sequence). The CDR3 contains 14 residues. CDR3 sequence (DNA): TGTGCCAGTAGTACCAGGGAACTCGATCAGCCCCAGCATTTT. Encoded protein: CASSTRELDQPQHF.